The rows below give T cell receptor beta chains drawn from one sample of a study of T-cell reconstitution after alpha-beta-depleted transplantation in children. TCRdb used MiXCR to reprocess the PCR reads, holding one entry per CDR3 protein. The data contain roughly 500,000 distinct CDR3 sequences, about a sixth of them singletons. Sequencing was performed on PBMCs from the stem cell graft donor, taken from the stem cell graft. These receptor sequences come from a human donor who donated a stem cell graft to a child with acute lymphoblastic leukemia. The CDR3 runs from the conserved cysteine through the conserved F or W. D genes are given only for firm matches. Expanded clones get a size class; other rows say once, few or many, or leave the size out.

NA TRBJ2-7 NA TRBV7-2 CASSLVPAAYEQYF TGTGCCAGCAGCTTAGTGCCAGCTGCCTACGAGCAGTACTTC
NA TRBJ2-7 once TRBV19 CASEDRGRLPYEQYF TGTGCCAGCGAGGATCGGGGTAGGCTCCCCTACGAGCAGTACTTC
NA TRBJ1-4 few TRBV6-1 CASRFPDDRMNEKLFF TGTGCCAGCAGGTTCCCCGATGACAGGATGAACGAAAAACTGTTTTTT
TRBD2 TRBJ2-7 few TRBV20-1 CSARELAGKYEQYF TGCAGTGCTAGAGAACTAGCGGGAAAATACGAGCAGTACTTC
TRBD1 TRBJ2-3 NA TRBV5-6 CASSWATGRADTQYF TGTGCCAGCAGCTGGGCGACAGGGCGGGCAGATACGCAGTATTTT
TRBD2 TRBJ2-3 NA TRBV5-1 CASSLILAGGVQYF TGCGCCAGCAGCTTGATTCTAGCGGGAGGGGTTCAGTATTTT
TRBD1 TRBJ1-1 few TRBV5-1 CASSARQGPNTEAFF TGCGCCAGCAGCGCCAGACAGGGGCCGAACACTGAAGCTTTCTTT
TRBD1 TRBJ1-5 few TRBV6-1 CASSRTADRGNQPQHF TGTGCCAGCAGTCGAACAGCGGACAGGGGCAATCAGCCCCAGCATTTT
TRBD2 TRBJ2-3 NA TRBV7-3 CASSWGYGTSGKGSTDTQYF TGTGCCAGCAGCTGGGGGTACGGGACTAGCGGGAAGGGGAGCACAGATACGCAGTATTTT
TRBD1 TRBJ2-7 many TRBV5-1 CASSFRTGSSYEQYF TGCGCCAGCAGCTTCCGGACAGGCAGCTCCTACGAGCAGTACTTC
TRBD2 TRBJ2-7 NA TRBV4-1 CASSQLAGTYEQYF TGCGCCAGCAGCCAACTAGCGGGAACGTACGAGCAGTACTTC
NA TRBJ2-5 few TRBV5-1 CASSLAGTAEQETQYF TGCGCCAGCAGCTTGGCCGGGACTGCAGAACAAGAGACCCAGTACTTC
NA TRBJ2-7 NA TRBV29-1 CSVEGLNYEQYF TGCAGCGTTGAGGGTTTGAACTACGAGCAGTACTTC
TRBD2 TRBJ2-7 many TRBV5-1 CASSISLTSGKGEQYF TGCGCCAGCAGCATCTCACTGACTAGCGGGAAGGGAGAGCAGTACTTC
NA TRBJ1-6 NA TRBV28 CASRGHASNNSPLHF TGTGCCAGCAGGGGTCACGCCTCCAATAATTCACCCCTCCACTTT
TRBD1 TRBJ1-2 few TRBV4-1 CASSQAGQGAIYGYTF TGCGCCAGCAGCCAAGCGGGACAGGGGGCCATCTATGGCTACACCTTC
TRBD2 TRBJ2-3 NA TRBV5-4 CASSLGVGGRTDTQYF TGTGCCAGCAGCTTGGGGGTGGGCGGGAGAACAGATACGCAGTATTTT
TRBD2 TRBJ2-1 NA TRBV12-3/TRBV12-4 CASSLPRTSGIQAEQFF TGTGCCAGCAGTCTCCCTCGGACTAGCGGGATCCAAGCTGAGCAGTTCTTC
NA TRBJ2-3 few TRBV5-1 CASSLIPSRTDTQYF TGCGCCAGCAGCTTGATTCCATCACGGACGGATACGCAGTATTTT
TRBD1 TRBJ1-5 few TRBV20-1 CSANSDRINQPQHF TGCAGTGCTAACTCGGACAGGATTAATCAGCCCCAGCATTTT
NA TRBJ1-6 few TRBV7-9 CASSPRDSYNSPLHF TGTGCCAGCAGCCCAAGAGACAGCTATAATTCACCCCTCCACTTT
TRBD1 TRBJ1-2 NA TRBV13 CASSTQTGYHGYTF TGTGCCAGCAGCACGCAGACAGGGTACCATGGCTACACCTTC
NA TRBJ2-2 NA TRBV6-1 CASKGSFSTGELFF TGTGCCAGCAAGGGTTCCTTTTCCACCGGGGAGCTGTTTTTT
NA TRBJ1-2 few TRBV25-1 CASSESGAGGYTF TGTGCCAGCAGTGAAAGCGGCGCCGGGGGCTACACCTTC
NA TRBJ2-3 NA TRBV13 CASSLQVEGTDTQYF TGTGCCAGCAGCTTACAGGTGGAGGGGACAGATACGCAGTATTTT
TRBD1 TRBJ2-1 NA TRBV6-4 CASSDRGQGVFQYNEQFF TGTGCCAGCAGTGACAGGGGACAGGGGGTCTTTCAATACAATGAGCAGTTCTTC